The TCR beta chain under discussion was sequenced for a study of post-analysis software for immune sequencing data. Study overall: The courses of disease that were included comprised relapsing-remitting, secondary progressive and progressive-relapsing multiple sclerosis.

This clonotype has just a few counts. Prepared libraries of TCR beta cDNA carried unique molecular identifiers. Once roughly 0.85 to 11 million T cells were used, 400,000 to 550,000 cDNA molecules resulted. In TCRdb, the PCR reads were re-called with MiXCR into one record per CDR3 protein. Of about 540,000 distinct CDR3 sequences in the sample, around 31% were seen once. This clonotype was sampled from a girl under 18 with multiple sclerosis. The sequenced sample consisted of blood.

The CDR3 sequence is CASSQDRGRKMETQYF. CDR3 bases: TGTGCCAGCAGCCAAGATCGAGGACGAAAGATGGAGACCCAGTACTTC. The rearrangement links TRBV3-1 to TRBJ2-5, with D unclear. The CDR3 consists of 16 residues. Germline V gives CDR1 LGHDT, CDR2 YNNKEL (reference sequence). V shed 0 bases and J shed 5 bases, with 16 bases lying between them.